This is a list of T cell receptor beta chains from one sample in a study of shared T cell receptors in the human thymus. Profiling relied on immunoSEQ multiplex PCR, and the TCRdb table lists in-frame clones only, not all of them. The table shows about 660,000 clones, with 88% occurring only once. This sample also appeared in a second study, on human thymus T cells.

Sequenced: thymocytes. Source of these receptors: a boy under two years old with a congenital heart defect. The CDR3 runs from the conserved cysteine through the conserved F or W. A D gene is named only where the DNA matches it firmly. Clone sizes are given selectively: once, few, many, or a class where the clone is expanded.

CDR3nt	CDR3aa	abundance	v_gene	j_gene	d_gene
TGTGCCATCCAGCGGAGCGGGAGGACCGGGGAGCTGTTTTTT	CAIQRSGRTGELFF	NA	TRBV10-3	TRBJ2-2	TRBD2
TGTGCCAGCAGCTTATCCCGCTCCTACGAGCAGTACTTC	CASSLSRSYEQYF	NA	TRBV13	TRBJ2-7	NA
TGTGCCAGCAGCTTATTGGGGAGACCAGGGGGGTCTAATGAAAAACTGTTTTTT	CASSLLGRPGGSNEKLFF	NA	TRBV11-2	TRBJ1-4	TRBD1
TGTGCCAGCAGTCCCCCCGACAGGGAAGGATGCTATGGCTACACCTTC	CASSPPDREGCYGYTF	NA	TRBV28	TRBJ1-2	TRBD1
TGCAGTGCTAGGGGGCAGGGCGAGCAGTACTTC	CSARGQGEQYF	NA	TRBV20-1	TRBJ2-7	NA
TGTGCCAGCAGCTTAGGAGAGACTAGCGGGAGAGAGACCCAGTACTTC	CASSLGETSGRETQYF	NA	TRBV11-3	TRBJ2-5	TRBD2
TGTGCCAGCAGCCTCGATGACACTGGGGGGAATTACGAGCAGTACTTC	CASSLDDTGGNYEQYF	NA	TRBV7-2	TRBJ2-7	NA
TGCGCCAGCAGCCAAGATTGGAAGCGGGGCAAATACGAGCAGTACTTC	CASSQDWKRGKYEQYF	NA	TRBV4-1	TRBJ2-7	TRBD2
TGTGCCAGCAGCGTAGCAGGGCCCTCCTACGAGCAGTACTTC	CASSVAGPSYEQYF	NA	TRBV9	TRBJ2-7	NA
TGTGCCAGCTCACCGTCGGACACGGGACTATCGGAGCAGTTCTTC	CASSPSDTGLSEQFF	NA	TRBV18	TRBJ2-1	TRBD2
TGCGCCAGTAGCGGGGGGGACTCCTACGAGCAGTACTTC	CASSGGDSYEQYF	NA	TRBV5-1	TRBJ2-7	TRBD2
TGTGCCAGCAGCCCCGGGGGGCGGACCAAGGGCTCCTACAATGAGCAGTTCTTC	CASSPGGRTKGSYNEQFF	NA	TRBV9	TRBJ2-1	NA
TGCGCCAGCAGCCCCCTAAGCGATCCAGATACGCAGTATTTT	CASSPLSDPDTQYF	NA	TRBV4-1	TRBJ2-3	NA
TGCGCCAGCAGCTCTTCAGGGGAGCTGTCCTACGAGCAGTACTTC	CASSSSGELSYEQYF	once	TRBV5-1	TRBJ2-7	NA
TGTGCCTGGAGTGTACACGGGAGGCTAAACACCGGGGAGCTGTTTTTT	CAWSVHGRLNTGELFF	NA	TRBV30	TRBJ2-2	TRBD2
TGTGCCAGCGCCGGACAGGGGGCGGGAGATACGCAGTATTTT	CASAGQGAGDTQYF	NA	TRBV6-5	TRBJ2-3	TRBD1
TGTGCCAGCAGCTTTGAGGATGGCAGCCGCACCGGGGAGCTGTTTTTT	CASSFEDGSRTGELFF	NA	TRBV7-6	TRBJ2-2	NA
TGTGCCAGGGGGGGACTAGCGGGGGCATTTAATATGGAGCTGTTTTTT	CARGGLAGAFNMELFF	NA	TRBV4-2	TRBJ2-2	TRBD2
TGCGCCAGCAGCTTTGGGAGGGCAGGGGTAGGCACAGATACGCAGTATTTT	CASSFGRAGVGTDTQYF	NA	TRBV5-1	TRBJ2-3	NA
TGTGCCACCAGCAGAGATGAGGCAAGAGACTCCTACGAGCAGTACTTC	CATSRDEARDSYEQYF	NA	TRBV15	TRBJ2-7	NA
TGTGCCAGCAGTGAAGCAAAAGCGACCGGGGAGCTGTTTTTT	CASSEAKATGELFF	once	TRBV6-1	TRBJ2-2	NA
TGCGCCAGCAGCTTGGCGGGGGGAGAGACCCAGTACTTC	CASSLAGGETQYF	NA	TRBV5-1	TRBJ2-5	TRBD2
TGTGCCAGCAGCACTGGGACTAGCGGAGTGTACAATGAGCAGTTCTTC	CASSTGTSGVYNEQFF	NA	TRBV7-3	TRBJ2-1	TRBD2
TGCGCCAGCAGCCCTTCCCCCCTGCGGTCCTCTGGAAACACCATATATTTT	CASSPSPLRSSGNTIYF	NA	TRBV5-1	TRBJ1-3	NA
TGTGCCAGTAGTATCCTCGCGACAGGGGCCGAATCAGACTCCTACGAGCAGTACTTC	CASSILATGAESDSYEQYF	NA	TRBV19	TRBJ2-7	TRBD1
TGTGCCAGCAGTCCCGGACTAGCGGGACCCGGGGAGCTGTTTTTT	CASSPGLAGPGELFF	NA	TRBV6-5	TRBJ2-2	TRBD2
TGTGCCAGCAGCGTTAGGACAGGCCGAGAAAAACTGTTTTTT	CASSVRTGREKLFF	few	TRBV2	TRBJ1-4	TRBD1
TGTGCCAGCAGTGAAAATGTTCCGGGCCGGGACAGGGGGAAGGTGGCCGGGGAGCTGTTTTTT	CASSENVPGRDRGKVAGELFF	NA	TRBV6-1	TRBJ2-2	TRBD1
TGTGCCATCAGTGAGAGCGGGCGGGAGGGCGACGAGCAGTACTTC	CAISESGREGDEQYF	NA	TRBV10-3	TRBJ2-7	TRBD2
TGTGCCAGCAGTTTAACAGGACTAGCGGGAGTTAGGGAGCAGTTCTTC	CASSLTGLAGVREQFF	once	TRBV27	TRBJ2-1	TRBD2
TGTGCCAGCAGCCCCTTTGGGGGACTAGCGGGAAGCTCCTACAATGAGCAGTTCTTC	CASSPFGGLAGSSYNEQFF	NA	TRBV7-9	TRBJ2-1	TRBD2
TGTGCCAGCAGTCCAAACCACGGGGGTAGGAACGAGCAGTACTTC	CASSPNHGGRNEQYF	NA	TRBV7-2	TRBJ2-7	NA
TGTGCCAGCAGCTTAGCCGGGCTAGCGGGAGGGAGTTACGAGCAGTACTTC	CASSLAGLAGGSYEQYF	NA	TRBV7-6	TRBJ2-7	TRBD2
TGTGCCAGCAGCGACGTCGCGGGAGGGTCTAGGGAGCAGTACTTC	CASSDVAGGSREQYF	NA	TRBV7-9	TRBJ2-7	TRBD2
TGTGCCAGCAGTGACCGGGTGGGGAGAGGTGGAAACACCATATATTTT	CASSDRVGRGGNTIYF	NA	TRBV2	TRBJ1-3	NA
TGTGCCAGCAGTCCTTGGAGAGGGGAGGACACTGAAGCTTTCTTT	CASSPWRGEDTEAFF	NA	TRBV6-1	TRBJ1-1	NA
TGTGCCAGCAGTGACGCCCGGGGGAGCTTCCAAGAGACCCAGTACTTC	CASSDARGSFQETQYF	NA	TRBV6-1	TRBJ2-5	NA
TGTGCCAGCAGTCACCCAGGGACACAAAACACTGAAGCTTTCTTT	CASSHPGTQNTEAFF	NA	TRBV27	TRBJ1-1	NA
TGTGCCAGTAGTATAGCGGGGCGGGGAGCCACCGGACCCTACGAGCAGTACTTC	CASSIAGRGATGPYEQYF	NA	TRBV19	TRBJ2-7	NA
TGTGCCAGTAGCCCAATGGGACAGGGGGACGAGCAGTACTTC	CASSPMGQGDEQYF	few	TRBV19	TRBJ2-7	TRBD1
TGTGCCTGGAGCCTGGGACTTTGGACAGATACGCAGTATTTT	CAWSLGLWTDTQYF	NA	TRBV30	TRBJ2-3	NA
TGTGCCAGCAGCCCCCCGACAGGGAGAAGAGACTATGGCTACACCTTC	CASSPPTGRRDYGYTF	NA	TRBV13	TRBJ1-2	TRBD1
TGTGCCAGCAGCTTGGTCCGAGCCGACAGTAACTATGGCTACACCTTC	CASSLVRADSNYGYTF	NA	TRBV5-6	TRBJ1-2	NA
TGTGCCAGCAGCTTGGGGGACAGGGGCACAGATACGCAGTATTTT	CASSLGDRGTDTQYF	NA	TRBV5-4	TRBJ2-3	TRBD1